This TCR beta chain emerged from a study of OX40 agonist ivuxolimab in advanced cancers. Study as a whole: Dose-escalation patients were diagnosed with hepatocellular carcinoma, melanoma, renal cell cancer or head and neck cancer. The mean age was approximately 60 years, ranging from about 20 to 79, with over 70% of participants male. Checkpoint inhibitors had been given previously to 35% to 50% of patients. General study points: CD8+ T cells were the subset that, on average, had more expanded clones than CD4+.

The protocol was immunoSEQ multiplex PCR, while the TCRdb copy is restricted to in-frame clones and leaves out a portion. The sample includes 40,000 to 45,000 clones, about 88% seen only once; the top ten take roughly 13%. Note on this clone: Its antigen is unknown.

Trimming took off 4 bases at V and 10 bases at J, with 14 bases between the two ends. This CDR3 region has 12 residues. Germline assignment: CDR1 SGHDT and CDR2 YYEEEE. This chain uses TRBV5-6 with TRBJ1-1, with a possible D match to TRBD1 (5 bases). Here the sequenced sample was CD4+ or CD8+ T cells sorted from blood, taken in a trial of the OX40 agonist ivuxolimab. This clonotype originated in an adult with an advanced solid tumor such as melanoma, head and neck, liver or kidney cancer. The CDR3 sequence: CASSIPGTVAFF. The DNA of the CDR3 is TGTGCCAGCAGCATACCCGGGACGGTAGCTTTCTTT.